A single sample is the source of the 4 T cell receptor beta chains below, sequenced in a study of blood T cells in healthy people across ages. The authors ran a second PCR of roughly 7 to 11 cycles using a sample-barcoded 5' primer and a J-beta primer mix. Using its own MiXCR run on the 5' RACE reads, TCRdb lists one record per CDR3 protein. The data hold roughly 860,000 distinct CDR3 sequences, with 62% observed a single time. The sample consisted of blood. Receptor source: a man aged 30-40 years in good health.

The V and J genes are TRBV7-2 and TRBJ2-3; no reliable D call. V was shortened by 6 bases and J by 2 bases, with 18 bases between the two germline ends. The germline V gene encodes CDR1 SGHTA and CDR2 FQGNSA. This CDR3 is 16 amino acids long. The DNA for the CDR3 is TGTGCCAGCAGTCGAAAGGCCTTGACCTTCACAGATACGCAGTATTTT. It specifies CASSRKALTFTDTQYF. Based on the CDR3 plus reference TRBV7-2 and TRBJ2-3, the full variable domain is GAGVSQSPSNKVTEKGKDVELRCDPISGHTALYWYRQSLGQGLEFLIYFQGNSAPDKSGLPSDRFSAERTGGSVSTLTIQRTQQEDSAVYLCASSRKALTFTDTQYFGPGTRLTVL.

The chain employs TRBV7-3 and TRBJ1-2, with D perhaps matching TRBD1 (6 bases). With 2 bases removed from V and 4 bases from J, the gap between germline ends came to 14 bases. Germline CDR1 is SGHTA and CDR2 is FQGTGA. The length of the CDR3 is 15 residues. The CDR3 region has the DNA TGTGCCAGCAGCTTAGTCCCAACAGGGACCTATGGCTACACCTTC. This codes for CASSLVPTGTYGYTF.

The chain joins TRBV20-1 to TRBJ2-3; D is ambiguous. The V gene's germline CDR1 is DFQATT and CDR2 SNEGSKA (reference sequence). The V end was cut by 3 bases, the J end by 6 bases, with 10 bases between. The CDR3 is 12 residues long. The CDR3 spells CSASDLRDTQYF. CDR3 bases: TGCAGTGCTAGCGATCTAAGGGATACGCAGTATTTT.

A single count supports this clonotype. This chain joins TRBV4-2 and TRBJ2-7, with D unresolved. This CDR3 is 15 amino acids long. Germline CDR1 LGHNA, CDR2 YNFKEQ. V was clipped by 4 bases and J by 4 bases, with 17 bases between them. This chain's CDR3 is CASSPLRTVPYEQYF. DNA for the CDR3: TGTGCCAGCAGCCCTCTAAGGACCGTACCTTACGAGCAGTACTTC.